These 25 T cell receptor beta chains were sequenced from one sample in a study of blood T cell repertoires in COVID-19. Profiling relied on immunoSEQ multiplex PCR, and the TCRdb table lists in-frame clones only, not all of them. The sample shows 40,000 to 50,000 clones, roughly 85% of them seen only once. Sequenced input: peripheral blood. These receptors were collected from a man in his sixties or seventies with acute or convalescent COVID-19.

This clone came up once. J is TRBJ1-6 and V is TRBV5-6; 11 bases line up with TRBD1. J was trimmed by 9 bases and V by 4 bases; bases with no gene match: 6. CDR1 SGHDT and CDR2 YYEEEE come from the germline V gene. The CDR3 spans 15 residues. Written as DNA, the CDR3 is TGTGCCAGCAGCCAAGCCGGGACAGGGGGTTCACCCCTCCACTTT. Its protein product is CASSQAGTGGSPLHF. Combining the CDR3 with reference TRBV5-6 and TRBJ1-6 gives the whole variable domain DAGVTQSPTHLIKTRGQQVTLRCSPKSGHDTVSWYQQALGQGPQFIFQYYEEEERQRGNFPDRFSGHQFPNYSSELNVNALLLGDSALYLCASSQAGTGGSPLHFGNGTRLTVT.

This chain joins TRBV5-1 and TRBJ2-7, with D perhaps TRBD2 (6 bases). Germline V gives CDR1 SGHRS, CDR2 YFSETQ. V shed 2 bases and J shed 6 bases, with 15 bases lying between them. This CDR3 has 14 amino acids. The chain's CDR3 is CASSLMEGSSEQYF. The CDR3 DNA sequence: TGCGCCAGCAGCTTAATGGAGGGAAGCTCCGAGCAGTACTTC. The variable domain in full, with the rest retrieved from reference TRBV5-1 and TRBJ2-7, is KAGVTQTPRYLIKTRGQQVTLSCSPISGHRSVSWYQQTPGQGLQFLFEYFSETQRNKGNFPGRFSGRQFSNSRSEMNVSTLELGDSALYLCASSLMEGSSEQYFGPGTRLTVT.

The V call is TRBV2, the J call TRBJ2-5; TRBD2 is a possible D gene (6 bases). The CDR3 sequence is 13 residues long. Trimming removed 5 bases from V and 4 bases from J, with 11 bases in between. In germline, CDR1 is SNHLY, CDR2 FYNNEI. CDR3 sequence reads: CASSLMGGETQYF. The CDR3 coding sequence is TGTGCCAGCAGTCTTATGGGGGGAGAGACCCAGTACTTC. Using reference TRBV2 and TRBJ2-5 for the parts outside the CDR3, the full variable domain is EPEVTQTPSHQVTQMGQEVILRCVPISNHLYFYWYRQILGQKVEFLVSFYNNEISEKSEIFDDQFSVERPDGSNFTLKIRSTKLEDSAMYFCASSLMGGETQYFGPGTRLLVL.

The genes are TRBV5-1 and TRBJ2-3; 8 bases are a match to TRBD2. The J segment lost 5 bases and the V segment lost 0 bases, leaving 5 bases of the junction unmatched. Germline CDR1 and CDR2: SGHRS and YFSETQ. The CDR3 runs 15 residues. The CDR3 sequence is CASSLDPAGEDTQYF. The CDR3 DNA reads TGCGCCAGCAGCTTGGACCCAGCGGGGGAAGATACGCAGTATTTT.

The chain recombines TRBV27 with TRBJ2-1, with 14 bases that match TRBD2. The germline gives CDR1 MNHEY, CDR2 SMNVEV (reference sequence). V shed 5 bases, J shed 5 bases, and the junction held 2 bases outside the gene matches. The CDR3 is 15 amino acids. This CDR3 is CASSPGLAGDNEQFF. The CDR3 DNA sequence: TGTGCCAGCAGTCCGGGACTAGCGGGGGACAATGAGCAGTTCTTC.

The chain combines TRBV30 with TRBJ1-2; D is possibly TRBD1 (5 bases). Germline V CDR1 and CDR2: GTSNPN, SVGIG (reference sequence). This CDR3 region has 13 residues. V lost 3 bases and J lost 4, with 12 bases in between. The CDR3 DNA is TGTGCCTGGAGCGCAGACAGCACCTATGGCTACACCTTC. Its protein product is CAWSADSTYGYTF.

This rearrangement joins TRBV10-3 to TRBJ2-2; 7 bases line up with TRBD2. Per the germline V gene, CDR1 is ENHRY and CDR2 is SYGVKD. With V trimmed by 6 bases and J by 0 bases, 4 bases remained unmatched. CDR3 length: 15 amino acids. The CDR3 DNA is TGTGCCATCAGACGCAGCGGGGCGAACACCGGGGAGCTGTTTTTT. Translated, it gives CAIRRSGANTGELFF.

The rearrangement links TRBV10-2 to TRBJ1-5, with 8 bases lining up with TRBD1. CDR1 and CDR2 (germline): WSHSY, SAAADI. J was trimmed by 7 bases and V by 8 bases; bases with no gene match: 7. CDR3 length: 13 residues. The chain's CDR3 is CASGTQGAQPQHF. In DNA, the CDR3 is TGCGCCAGCGGGACCCAGGGGGCGCAGCCCCAGCATTTT.

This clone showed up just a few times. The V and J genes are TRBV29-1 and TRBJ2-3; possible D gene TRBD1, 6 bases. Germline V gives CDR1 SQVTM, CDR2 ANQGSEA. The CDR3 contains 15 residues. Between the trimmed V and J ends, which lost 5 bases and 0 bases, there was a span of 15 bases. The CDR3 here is CSVTKQGISTDTQYF. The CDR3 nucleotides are TGCAGCGTTACCAAACAGGGAATAAGCACAGATACGCAGTATTTT.

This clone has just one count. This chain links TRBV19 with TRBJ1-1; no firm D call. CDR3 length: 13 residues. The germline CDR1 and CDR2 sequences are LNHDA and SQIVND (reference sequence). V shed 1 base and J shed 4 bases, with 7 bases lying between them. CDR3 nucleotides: TGTGCCAGTAGTATAGGAGGAAGCACTGAAGCTTTCTTT. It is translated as CASSIGGSTEAFF.

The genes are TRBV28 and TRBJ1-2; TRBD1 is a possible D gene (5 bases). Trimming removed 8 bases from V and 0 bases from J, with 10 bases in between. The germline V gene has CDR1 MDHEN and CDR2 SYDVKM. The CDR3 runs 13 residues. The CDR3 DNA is TGTGCCAGCGACAGCCTCTCTAACTATGGCTACACCTTC. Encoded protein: CASDSLSNYGYTF.

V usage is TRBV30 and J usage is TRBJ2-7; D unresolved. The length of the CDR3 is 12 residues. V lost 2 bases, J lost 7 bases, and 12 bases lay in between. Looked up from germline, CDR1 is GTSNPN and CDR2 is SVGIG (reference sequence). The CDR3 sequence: CAWSISAGEQYF. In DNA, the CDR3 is TGTGCCTGGAGTATCTCTGCCGGTGAGCAGTACTTC. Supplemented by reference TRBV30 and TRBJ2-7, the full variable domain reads SQTIHQWPATLVQPVGSPLSLECTVEGTSNPNLYWYRQAAGRGLQLLFYSVGIGQISSEVPQNLSASRPQDRQFILSSKKLLLSDSGFYLCAWSISAGEQYFGPGTRLTVT.

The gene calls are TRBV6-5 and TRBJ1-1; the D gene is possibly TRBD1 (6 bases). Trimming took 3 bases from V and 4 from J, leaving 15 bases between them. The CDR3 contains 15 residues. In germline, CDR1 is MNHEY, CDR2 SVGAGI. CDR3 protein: CASSYQGFAGTEAFF. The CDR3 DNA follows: TGTGCCAGCAGTTATCAGGGGTTTGCGGGCACTGAAGCTTTCTTT.

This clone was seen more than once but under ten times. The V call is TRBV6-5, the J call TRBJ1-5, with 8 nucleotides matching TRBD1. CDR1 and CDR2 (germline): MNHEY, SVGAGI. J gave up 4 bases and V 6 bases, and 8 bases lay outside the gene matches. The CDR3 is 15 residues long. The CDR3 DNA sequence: TGTGCCAGCAGCCTAGGACAGGGAGAGAATCAGCCCCAGCATTTT. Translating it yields CASSLGQGENQPQHF.

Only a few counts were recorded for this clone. CDR3 sequence: CASSFGQYQETQYF. The CDR3 nucleotides are TGCGCCAGCAGCTTTGGGCAGTACCAAGAGACCCAGTACTTC. The chain recombines TRBV5-1 with TRBJ2-5; D gene uncertain. Deletions cut 2 bases from V and 0 bases from J, with 8 bases between. CDR1 and CDR2 (germline): SGHRS, YFSETQ. The CDR3 length is 14 residues.

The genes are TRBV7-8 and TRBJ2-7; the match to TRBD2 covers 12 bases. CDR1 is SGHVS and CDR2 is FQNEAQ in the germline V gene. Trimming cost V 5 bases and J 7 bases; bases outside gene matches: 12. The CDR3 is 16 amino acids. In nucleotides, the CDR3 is TGTGCCAGCAGCCCATGGACTAGCGGGGTGAATAGGGAGCAGTACTTC. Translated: CASSPWTSGVNREQYF.

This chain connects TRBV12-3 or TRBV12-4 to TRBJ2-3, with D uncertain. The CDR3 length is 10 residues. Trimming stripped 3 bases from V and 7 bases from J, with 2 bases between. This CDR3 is CASSFNTQYF. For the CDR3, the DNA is TGTGCCAGCAGTTTCAATACGCAGTATTTT.

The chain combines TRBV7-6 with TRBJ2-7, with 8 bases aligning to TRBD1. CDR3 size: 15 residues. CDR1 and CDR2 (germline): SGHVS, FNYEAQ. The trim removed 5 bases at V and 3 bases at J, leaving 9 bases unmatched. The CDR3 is CASSTGQGIFYEQYF. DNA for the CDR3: TGTGCCAGCAGCACCGGACAGGGAATCTTCTACGAGCAGTACTTC.

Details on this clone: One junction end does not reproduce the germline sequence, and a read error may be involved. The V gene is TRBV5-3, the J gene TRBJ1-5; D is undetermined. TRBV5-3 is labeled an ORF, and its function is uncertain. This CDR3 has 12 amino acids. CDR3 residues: CAGGGSHQPQHF. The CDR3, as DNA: TGCGCCGGCGGAGGGTCCCATCAGCCCCAGCATTTT.

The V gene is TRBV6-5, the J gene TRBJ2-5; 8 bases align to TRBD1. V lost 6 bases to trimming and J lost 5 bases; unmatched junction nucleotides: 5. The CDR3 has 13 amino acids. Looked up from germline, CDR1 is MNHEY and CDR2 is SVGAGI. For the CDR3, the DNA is TGTGCCAGCAGGGTGACAGGGGACGAGACCCAGTACTTC. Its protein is CASRVTGDETQYF.

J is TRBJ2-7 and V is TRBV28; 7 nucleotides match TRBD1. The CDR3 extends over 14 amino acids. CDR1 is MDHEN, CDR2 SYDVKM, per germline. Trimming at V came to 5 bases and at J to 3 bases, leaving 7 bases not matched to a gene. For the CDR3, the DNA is TGTGCCAGCAGTAAATTCACAGGGGTCTACGAGCAGTACTTC. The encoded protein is CASSKFTGVYEQYF.

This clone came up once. The CDR3 coding sequence is TGTGCCAGCAGTTTGGACTGGGGCCAAGAGACCCAGTACTTC. This codes for CASSLDWGQETQYF. This chain uses TRBV27 with TRBJ2-5; the D gene is possibly TRBD2 (5 bases). Germline loops: CDR1 MNHEY, CDR2 SMNVEV (reference sequence). The CDR3 sequence is 14 residues long. Trimming shortened V by 3 bases and J by 1 base, and 9 bases separated the two germline ends.

CDR3 DNA sequence: TGTGCCCTTTCGGGACTAGCGGGAGTTCGCACCGGGGAGCTGTTTTTT. It codes for CALSGLAGVRTGELFF. The J gene is TRBJ2-2, the V gene TRBV30, with TRBD2 identical over 14 bases. The germline CDR1 and CDR2 sequences are GTSNPN and SVGIG (reference sequence). The CDR3 has 16 amino acids. Trimming at V came to 8 bases and at J to 4 bases, leaving 9 bases not matched to a gene.

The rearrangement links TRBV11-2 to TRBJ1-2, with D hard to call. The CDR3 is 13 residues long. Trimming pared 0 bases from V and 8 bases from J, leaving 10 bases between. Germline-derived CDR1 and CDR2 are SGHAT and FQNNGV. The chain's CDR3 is CASSLDRLRGYTF. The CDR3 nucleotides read TGTGCCAGCAGCTTAGATAGGTTGCGGGGCTACACCTTC.

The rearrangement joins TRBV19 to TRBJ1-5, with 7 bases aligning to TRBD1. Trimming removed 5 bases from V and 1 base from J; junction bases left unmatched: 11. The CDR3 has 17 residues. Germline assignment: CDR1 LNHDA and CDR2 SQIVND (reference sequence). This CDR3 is CASSAGAGGHSNQPQHF. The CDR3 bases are TGTGCCAGTAGTGCCGGCGCAGGGGGACACAGCAATCAGCCCCAGCATTTT.